The 3 T cell receptor beta chains given below trace back to one sample, sequenced in a study of OX40 agonist ivuxolimab in advanced cancers. Some clones are missing from TCRdb's copy, which holds only in-frame ones; the method was immunoSEQ multiplex PCR. Among about 70,000 clones, 80% to 85% were seen once, and the ten largest hold 5%. The material sequenced was CD4+ or CD8+ T cells sorted from blood, taken in a trial of the OX40 agonist ivuxolimab. The receptors come from an adult with an advanced solid tumor such as melanoma, head and neck, liver or kidney cancer.

The genes are TRBV4-1 and TRBJ2-1; D unresolved. Germline V gives CDR1 MGHRA, CDR2 YSYEKL. The CDR3 runs 13 residues. Trimming left V 7 bases short and J 6 bases short, with 13 bases between. The DNA for the CDR3 is TGCGCCAGCAAGGAGTTTATGGCCAATGAGCAGTTCTTC. Its protein is CASKEFMANEQFF.

The V call is TRBV25-1, the J call TRBJ1-2; no clear D. Germline-derived CDR1 and CDR2 are MGHDK and SYGVNS. CDR3 length: 13 amino acids. V was shortened by 4 bases and J by 4 bases, with 10 bases between the two germline ends. CDR3 sequence reads: CASSGNGLYGYTF. Written as DNA, the CDR3 is TGTGCCAGCAGTGGAAACGGCCTCTATGGCTACACCTTC.

The rearrangement uses TRBV4-1 and TRBJ2-6, with D perhaps matching TRBD1 or TRBD2 (5 bases each). The CDR3 is made up of 15 amino acids. Germline V gives CDR1 MGHRA, CDR2 YSYEKL. The ends were cut back, 6 bases at V and 2 bases at J, with 11 bases in the middle. The CDR3 DNA reads as TGCGCCAGCAGTAAACTGGGGGCTGGGGCCAACGTCCTGACTTTC. Its protein is CASSKLGAGANVLTF.